This T cell receptor (beta chain) originates from a study of blood T cell repertoires in COVID-19. The CDR3 consists of 16 residues. Germline V gene data show CDR1 as MNHNS and CDR2 as SASEGT. V was trimmed by 0 bases and J by 4 bases, leaving 15 bases between them. Using immunoSEQ multiplex PCR, the repertoire was profiled, and TCRdb retains in-frame clones only, with some absent. In the table there are around 400,000 clones, 83% of which are singletons. The sample was PBMCs or T cells enriched from blood (not recorded which). The sequence derives from a woman aged 45-65 years who had recovered from COVID-19. The chain employs TRBV6-1 and TRBJ1-1; D gene ambiguous. The CDR3 loop is CASSEALIGGVTEAFF. Here the CDR3 DNA reads TGTGCCAGCAGTGAAGCGCTAATCGGCGGGGTCACTGAAGCTTTCTTT.